The sequence of this T cell receptor (beta chain) was determined in a study of blood T cell repertoires in COVID-19. The CDR3 is 13 amino acids. The ends were cut back, 5 bases at V and 1 base at J, with 8 bases in the middle. Germline-derived CDR1 and CDR2 are MNHEY and SMNVEV (reference sequence). The repertoire was sequenced with immunoSEQ multiplex PCR; TCRdb's copy has only in-frame clones and lacks some. The sample carries some 120,000 clones, approximately 82% recorded once. This receptor was taken from an elderly man with active or convalescent COVID-19. Input material: peripheral blood. The V gene is TRBV27, the J gene TRBJ1-2; tentatively, D is TRBD1 (6 bases). In DNA form, the CDR3 reads TGTGCCAGCAGTCCGGGACATAACTATGGCTACACCTTC. Translated, it gives CASSPGHNYGYTF.